The subject of this entry is one TCR beta chain. Its matching antigen is unknown. TCRdb's table, derived via immunoSEQ multiplex PCR, lists solely in-frame clones and lacks some. The sample holds under 150,000 clones, roughly 91% seen once. This record comes from a study of T cell responses to AZD1222 COVID-19 vaccine. Study-level points and caveats: Among the donors, most were white British and more were female, and clonal diversity was possibly underestimated.

CDR3 length: 15 amino acids. Germline V gene lookup returns CDR1 SGHAT and CDR2 FQNNGV. V was pared by 8 bases and J by 1 base, with 17 bases between. The input for sequencing was peripheral blood, taken 28 days after the second AZD1222 dose. The TCR sequence derives from an adult who received the AZD1222 COVID-19 vaccine. The gene calls are TRBV11-2 and TRBJ1-1; D is unresolved. Written as DNA, the CDR3 is TGTGCCAGCTTTCCCAGTCGGCTTGCGAACACTGAAGCTTTCTTT. The encoded protein is CASFPSRLANTEAFF.